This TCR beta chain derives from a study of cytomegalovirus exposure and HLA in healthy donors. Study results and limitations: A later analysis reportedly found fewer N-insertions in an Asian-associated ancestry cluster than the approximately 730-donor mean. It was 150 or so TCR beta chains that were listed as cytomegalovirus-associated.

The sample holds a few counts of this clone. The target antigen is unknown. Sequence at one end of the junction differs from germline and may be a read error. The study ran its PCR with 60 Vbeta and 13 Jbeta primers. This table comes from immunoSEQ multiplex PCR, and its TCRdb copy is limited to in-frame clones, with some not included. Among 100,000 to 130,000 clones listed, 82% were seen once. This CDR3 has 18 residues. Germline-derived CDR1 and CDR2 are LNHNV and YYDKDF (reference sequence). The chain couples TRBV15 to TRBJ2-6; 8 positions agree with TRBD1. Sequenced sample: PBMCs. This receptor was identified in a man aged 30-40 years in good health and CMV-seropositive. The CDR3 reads CATSREWTGSSGANGLTF. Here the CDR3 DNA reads TGTGCCACCAGCAGAGAATGGACAGGGTCCTCTGGGGCCAACGGCCTGACTTTC.